The next 23 T cell receptor beta chains were all read from a single sample in a study of blood T cell repertoires in COVID-19 (dated by TCRdb to between 2020 and 2021). Libraries were prepared through the immunoSEQ multiplex PCR assay. TCRdb carries this immuneACCESS record with in-frame sequences only. Its versions omit some clonotypes, under half of them owing to an unresolved V gene in the studies checked, with the rest unexplained. This sample holds roughly 64,000 clones; more than 60% were observed only once. 4% to 5.5% of the sample is in the top ten clones. Sample: peripheral blood. The origin of the receptors is a human donor in a cohort sampled during active COVID-19.

The chain links TRBV12-3 or TRBV12-4 to TRBJ2-7; D unclear. The CDR3 consists of 12 residues. The V end was cut by 6 bases, the J end by 3 bases, with 9 bases between. CDR3 loop: CASSRQLYEQYF. CDR3 bases: TGTGCCAGCAGCCGACAACTCTACGAGCAGTACTTC.

The chain links TRBV5-4 to TRBJ1-6, with D possibly TRBD1 on 6 matching bases. V was trimmed by 1 base and J by 7 bases, leaving 15 bases between them. There are 16 residues in the CDR3. The germline gives CDR1 SGHNT, CDR2 YYREEE (reference sequence). The CDR3 protein is CASSLLSGAGNSPLHF. CDR3 DNA: TGTGCCAGCAGCTTGTTGTCAGGGGCGGGCAATTCACCCCTCCACTTT. The full variable domain, rest sourced from reference TRBV5-4 and TRBJ1-6, is ETGVTQSPTHLIKTRGQQVTLRCSSQSGHNTVSWYQQALGQGPQFIFQYYREEENGRGNFPPRFSGLQFPNYSSELNVNALELDDSALYLCASSLLSGAGNSPLHFGNGTRLTVT.

V is TRBV10-3 and J is TRBJ2-3; the match to TRBD2 covers 11 bases. The length of the CDR3 is 17 residues. CDR1 and CDR2 (germline): ENHRY, SYGVKD. Losses at the gene ends were 2 bases for V and 2 bases for J; bases not matched to a gene: 6. CDR3 in amino acids: CAISEAPSGGLTDTQYF. CDR3 bases: TGTGCCATCAGTGAGGCCCCTAGCGGGGGGCTCACAGATACGCAGTATTTT.

This chain uses TRBV5-4 with TRBJ1-4; D gene unclear. The CDR3 is 13 residues long. V shed 2 bases and J shed 7 bases, with 9 bases lying between them. Germline CDR1 reads SGHNT; CDR2 reads YYREEE (reference sequence). CDR3 in amino acids: CASSFERAEKLFF. CDR3 sequence (DNA): TGTGCCAGCAGCTTCGAGAGGGCTGAAAAACTGTTTTTT.

This clone was observed a handful of times. The chain is built from TRBV4-1 and TRBJ1-2; 11 bases line up with TRBD1. The CDR3 extends over 17 amino acids. CDR1 and CDR2 from the germline V gene are MGHRA and YSYEKL. With V trimmed by 1 base and J by 5 bases, 9 bases remained unmatched. CDR3 nucleotides: TGCGCCAGCAGCCAAGTGGACAGGGGGCTACCTTCTTATGGCTACACCTTC. It is translated as CASSQVDRGLPSYGYTF.

The chain couples TRBV2 to TRBJ2-1, with D perhaps matching TRBD1 (5 bases). The length of the CDR3 is 15 residues. Germline CDR1 and CDR2: SNHLY and FYNNEI. V was clipped by 8 bases and J by 9 bases, with 23 bases between them. Here the CDR3 reads CASSPSIQGWGEQFF. CDR3 sequence (DNA): TGTGCCAGCTCTCCTAGTATTCAGGGTTGGGGTGAGCAGTTCTTC.

This CDR3 reads CASSDGTGIAEKLFF. CDR3 bases: TGTGCCAGCAGCGACGGGACAGGGATTGCCGAAAAACTGTTTTTT. This sequence joins TRBV7-9 and TRBJ1-4, with 9 bases identical to TRBD1. The CDR3 loop spans 15 amino acids. Germline lookup yields CDR1 SEHNR and CDR2 FQNEAQ (reference sequence). J was trimmed by 8 bases and V by 5 bases; bases with no gene match: 9. The full variable domain, in which reference TRBV7-9 and TRBJ1-4 provide the parts outside the CDR3, is DTGVSQNPRHKITKRGQNVTFRCDPISEHNRLYWYRQTLGQGPEFLTYFQNEAQLEKSRLLSDRFSAERPKGSFSTLEIQRTEQGDSAMYLCASSDGTGIAEKLFFGSGTQLSVL.

The J gene is TRBJ2-7, the V gene TRBV13; possibly TRBD1 for D (6 bases). The germline V gene encodes CDR1 PRHDT and CDR2 FYEKMQ (reference sequence). The CDR3 covers 15 residues. V was shortened by 5 bases and J by 4 bases, with 18 bases between the two germline ends. The CDR3 loop is CASSPRTEVNYEQYF. CDR3 bases: TGTGCCAGCAGCCCCCGGACAGAGGTTAATTACGAGCAGTACTTC.

CDR3 sequence (DNA): TGTGCCAGCTCACCATCCCCCGGGACTAGCGGGGGGACGCATGGGAGAGCGAACACCGGGGAGCTGTTTTTT. It translates to CASSPSPGTSGGTHGRANTGELFF. V usage is TRBV18 and J usage is TRBJ2-2, with 15 bases fitting TRBD2. This CDR3 region has 24 residues. Trimming cost V 2 bases and J 0 bases; bases outside gene matches: 19. CDR1 and CDR2 from the germline V gene are KGHSH and LQKENI.

This rearrangement joins TRBV2 to TRBJ1-2; 10 nucleotides agree with TRBD1. The ends lost 6 bases at V and 7 bases at J; junction bases unmatched: 2. There are 12 residues in the CDR3. CDR1 and CDR2 from the germline V gene are SNHLY and FYNNEI. CDR3 in DNA: TGTGCCAGCAGCGGGACAGGGGTTGGCTACACCTTC. Its translation: CASSGTGVGYTF.

The chain has TRBV18 and TRBJ2-6, with D maybe TRBD1 (5 bases). Per the germline V gene, CDR1 is KGHSH and CDR2 is LQKENI. The CDR3 has 17 residues. Trimming stripped 2 bases from V and 0 bases from J, with 11 bases between. The CDR3 sequence: CASSPGASSSGANVLTF. CDR3 nucleotides: TGTGCCAGCTCACCAGGGGCATCCAGCTCTGGGGCCAACGTCCTGACTTTC.

This clone occurred a few times. The chain is built from TRBV9 and TRBJ1-6; TRBD1 matches at 8 bases. This CDR3 has 15 amino acids. Per the germline V gene, CDR1 is SGDLS and CDR2 is YYNGEE. The J segment lost 13 bases and the V segment lost 4 bases, leaving 13 bases of the junction unmatched. CDR3 sequence (DNA): TGTGCCAGCAGCAGAGACCGGGACAGGACTAGGCCCCTCCACTTT. The encoded protein is CASSRDRDRTRPLHF.

Comment on this clone: The DNA is left out, because the CDR3 cannot be placed on it with certainty; the CDR3 is given as TCRdb lists it. This rearrangement joins TRBV27 to TRBJ1-1; TRBD1, as called in the table, went unchecked against the DNA. The CDR3 is made up of 18 amino acids, end residues included. Per germline, CDR1 MNHEY and CDR2 SMNVEV (reference sequence). CDR3 amino acids: CASSSSTGWGLRATEAFF.

The chain is built from TRBV11-2 and TRBJ2-7; D is possibly TRBD2 (6 bases). V lost 0 bases and J 2 bases, leaving 14 bases between the germline ends. The CDR3 consists of 16 residues. CDR1 is SGHAT and CDR2 is FQNNGV in the germline V gene. As DNA, the CDR3 is TGTGCCAGCAGCTTAGATCGTGCCGGGGGTGCCTACGAGCAGTACTTC. It translates to CASSLDRAGGAYEQYF.

The genes are TRBV6-1 and TRBJ2-5, with 9 bases fitting TRBD1. This CDR3 spans 14 amino acids. V gave up 1 base and J gave up 7 bases; unmatched junction bases: 4. Germline-derived CDR1 and CDR2 are MNHNS and SASEGT. The CDR3 is CASSEGGQGTTQYF. The CDR3 nucleotides read TGTGCCAGCAGTGAAGGAGGACAGGGGACGACCCAGTACTTC.

This clone came up once. CDR3 DNA sequence: TGTGCCAGCAGGGATCGGGACTTGGGGTCAGATACGCAGTATTTT. Translation: CASRDRDLGSDTQYF. The rearrangement links TRBV6-5 to TRBJ2-3, with D possibly being TRBD2 (6 bases). V was shortened by 6 bases and J by 4 bases, with 17 bases between the two germline ends. The germline gives CDR1 MNHEY, CDR2 SVGAGI. The CDR3 totals 15 residues.

This clone was counted between two and nine times. The rearrangement joins TRBV27 to TRBJ2-2; D is possibly TRBD2 (6 bases). CDR3 length: 13 amino acids. Germline values: CDR1 MNHEY, CDR2 SMNVEV (reference sequence). With 6 bases removed from V and 5 bases from J, the gap between germline ends came to 10 bases. The CDR3 sequence: CASRPGGTGELFF. As DNA, the CDR3 is TGTGCCAGCAGACCCGGGGGAACCGGGGAGCTGTTTTTT.

The V and J genes are TRBV9 and TRBJ2-3; possibly TRBD2 for D (5 bases). From germline, CDR1 is SGDLS and CDR2 YYNGEE. V was pared by 4 bases and J by 5 bases, with 20 bases between. This CDR3 has 16 residues. CDR3: CASSTHPSLKGDTQYF. CDR3 DNA sequence: TGTGCCAGCAGCACACATCCTAGCTTGAAGGGAGATACGCAGTATTTT.

This clone is a singleton in its sample. The chain joins TRBV5-1 to TRBJ2-3; possibly TRBD2 for D (6 bases). The CDR3 contains 17 residues. Germline CDR1 is SGHRS and CDR2 is YFSETQ. The V and J ends lost 0 bases and 3 bases respectively, with 17 bases between them. The CDR3 DNA sequence: TGCGCCAGCAGCTTGGGTCTAGCGCCTGGCGGTACAGATACGCAGTATTTT. Protein sequence: CASSLGLAPGGTDTQYF.

The chain joins TRBV28 to TRBJ1-3, with D tentatively TRBD1 (6 bases). Looked up from germline, CDR1 is MDHEN and CDR2 is SYDVKM. V was cut by 6 bases and J by 4 bases, with 16 bases left in between. The CDR3 sequence is 15 residues long. The CDR3 DNA follows: TGTGCCAGCAGCACACCGGGACAATCAGGAAACACCATATATTTT. As protein: CASSTPGQSGNTIYF.

The V and J genes are TRBV11-3 and TRBJ2-7; D gene unclear. The CDR3 sequence is 13 residues long. Per the germline V gene, CDR1 is SGHNT and CDR2 is YENEEA. V lost 5 bases to trimming and J lost 13 bases, with 21 bases between them. For the CDR3, the DNA is TGTGCCAGCAGCATCCACCCACAGAGCTTGATCTACTTC. Amino acids: CASSIHPQSLIYF.

The V gene is TRBV9, the J gene TRBJ1-2, with 10 bases lining up with TRBD1. Germline assignment: CDR1 SGDLS and CDR2 YYNGEE. Germline trimming cut 1 base from V and 9 bases from J; bases unmatched to any gene: 6. The CDR3 is made up of 14 amino acids. The CDR3 DNA follows: TGTGCCAGCAGCGTAAATGGACAGGGGGATAGCTACACCTTC. It is translated as CASSVNGQGDSYTF.

The chain uses TRBV6-2 or TRBV6-3 and TRBJ2-3; TRBD1 agrees at 7 bases. CDR3 size: 16 residues. Trimming at V came to 5 bases and at J to 5 bases, leaving 13 bases not matched to a gene. The germline V gene encodes CDR1 MNHEY and CDR2 SVGEGT. CDR3 in DNA: TGTGCCAGCAGTGCCGACTTAGGGGGCTGGCAAGATACGCAGTATTTT. Amino acid sequence: CASSADLGGWQDTQYF.